This TCR beta chain was profiled in a study of CD8+ T cells in alopecia areata. Reverse transcribed after extraction, RNA yielded cDNA as the sequencing template. Using immunoSEQ multiplex PCR, the repertoire was profiled, and TCRdb retains in-frame clones only, with some absent. The profile shows roughly 130,000 clones, 45% to 60% of them singletons. The sample holds one count of this clone. From germline, CDR1 is MGHRA and CDR2 YSYEKL. The V end was cut by 4 bases, the J end by 5 bases, with 17 bases between. This CDR3 has 16 amino acids. From alopecia areata patients, lesional scalp punch biopsies and peripheral blood were collected. CD4+ and CD8+ T cells were sorted from PBMCs.

Source: CD4+ T cells sorted from blood, taken at week 0. This chain links TRBV4-1 with TRBJ1-4; tentatively, D is TRBD1 (5 bases). This clonotype originated in a human donor with alopecia areata. The CDR3 DNA reads TGCGCCAGCAGCCTCTTACGGGGGACGGGGAATGAAAAACTGTTTTTT. This translates into CASSLLRGTGNEKLFF.